The 17 T cell receptor beta chains listed next were all sequenced from one sample in a study of CD8+CD57+ T cells in acquired aplastic anemia. Both TCR beta VDJ combination and CDR3 sequence profiling were carried out. Genomic DNA was the template for this profiling. One entry per CDR3 protein, called by TCRdb with MiXCR from the reads. The data contain around 68,000 distinct CDR3 sequences, around half of them singletons. Sequencing was performed on sorted CD4+, CD8+, or CD8+CD57+ T cells (not recorded which) from PBMCs. Every receptor here comes from a human donor in good health, serving as a control.

This sequence joins TRBV10-3 and TRBJ1-2, with D uncertain. In germline, CDR1 is ENHRY, CDR2 SYGVKD. The CDR3 has 12 residues. V gave up 6 bases and J gave up 7 bases, with 12 bases separating them. The CDR3 DNA follows: TGTGCCATCAGCGATAAGGGTGGTGGCTACACCTTC. This encodes CAISDKGGGYTF.

This clonotype was recorded a few times. The chain is built from TRBV29-1 and TRBJ1-2; 7 bases map to TRBD1. From germline, CDR1 is SQVTM and CDR2 ANQGSEA. The CDR3 is made up of 13 amino acids. Trimming took 4 bases from V and 4 from J; bases not matched to a gene: 6. The chain's CDR3 is CSVVRDSTYGYTF. CDR3 bases: TGCAGCGTTGTCCGGGACAGCACCTATGGCTACACCTTC.

As regards this clonotype: At one of its ends the junction is not consistent with the germline gene, which may arise from a read error. J is TRBJ2-7 and V is TRBV10-3; no definite D call. This CDR3 region has 14 residues. The germline V gene has CDR1 ENHRY and CDR2 SYGVKD. CDR3 loop: CASSYGFRVSEQYF. Here the CDR3 DNA reads TGTGCCAGCAGTTACGGTTTTAGGGTCAGCGAGCAGTACTTC.

This clonotype appeared many times. The germline gene is not matched at one end of the junction; a read error may be the cause. The chain recombines TRBV7-3 with TRBJ2-7, with 12 positions matching TRBD2. The CDR3 has 17 amino acids. Germline CDR1 SGHTA, CDR2 FQGTGA. The DNA of the CDR3 is TGTGCCAGCAGCCTAACCCGACTAGCGGGAGATGGATACGAGCAGTACTTC. Translated, it gives CASSLTRLAGDGYEQYF. The complete variable domain, with remaining parts taken from reference TRBV7-3 and TRBJ2-7, reads GAGVSQTPSNKVTEKGKYVELRCDPISGHTALYWYRQSLGQGPEFLIYFQGTGAADDSGLPNDRFFAVRPEGSVSTLKIQRTERGDSAVYLCASSLTRLAGDGYEQYFGPGTRLTVT.

V gene TRBV2 combines with J gene TRBJ1-1; 9 bases are a match to TRBD1. Germline-derived CDR1 and CDR2 are SNHLY and FYNNEI. The CDR3 extends over 10 amino acids. The trim removed 8 bases at V and 11 bases at J, leaving 3 bases unmatched. The CDR3 sequence: CASRQGVAFF. In DNA form, the CDR3 reads TGTGCCAGCCGACAGGGGGTGGCTTTCTTT. The full variable domain, rest sourced from reference TRBV2 and TRBJ1-1, is EPEVTQTPSHQVTQMGQEVILRCVPISNHLYFYWYRQILGQKVEFLVSFYNNEISEKSEIFDDQFSVERPDGSNFTLKIRSTKLEDSAMYFCASRQGVAFFGQGTRLTVV.

There are a few counts of this clonotype. The chain recombines TRBV10-3 with TRBJ2-7; 13 bases line up with TRBD2. CDR3 length: 15 residues. V trimming: 2 bases; J trimming: 8 bases; junction bases outside the gene matches: 6. Germline V gives CDR1 ENHRY, CDR2 SYGVKD. CDR3 coding DNA: TGTGCCATCAGTGAGAGGGGGACTAGCGGGACCCAGCAGTACTTC. It translates to CAISERGTSGTQQYF.

This clonotype was counted between two and nine times. One end of the junction is discordant with germline, which a read error may explain. This chain joins TRBV19 and TRBJ1-4, with D possibly being TRBD1 (5 bases). There are 14 residues in the CDR3. Germline CDR1 is LNHDA and CDR2 is SQIVND (reference sequence). This CDR3 reads CASRKQDRNGKLSF. CDR3 DNA sequence: TGTGCCAGTAGGAAACAGGACCGTAATGGAAAACTGTCTTTT.

Comment on this clonotype: With a much larger clone just one base away, this may be a read error. The chain joins TRBV11-3 to TRBJ2-3, with D unclear. Per the germline V gene, CDR1 is SGHNT and CDR2 is YENEEA. CDR3 length: 13 amino acids. CDR3: CAGSFVVTDTQYF. CDR3 DNA: TGTGCCGGCAGCTTCGTAGTGACAGATACGCAGTATTTT.

This clonotype ranks as medium-sized. The chain is built from TRBV10-3 and TRBJ2-7; 12 nucleotides line up with TRBD1. The CDR3 contains 12 residues. V was clipped by 10 bases and J by 6 bases; unmatched bases: 4. Germline loops: CDR1 ENHRY, CDR2 SYGVKD. DNA of the CDR3: TGTGCCACGGGACAGGGGGCGGGCGAGCAGTACTTC. Residues: CATGQGAGEQYF.

Ten or more counts support this clonotype. V and J are TRBV10-1 and TRBJ1-1; D unclear. Germline CDR1 reads WNHNN; CDR2 reads SYGVQD (reference sequence). Trimming pared 6 bases from V and 4 bases from J, leaving 12 bases between. The CDR3 covers 13 residues. This CDR3 is CASSLIKGTEAFF. The CDR3 nucleotides are TGCGCCAGCAGCCTCATCAAGGGCACTGAAGCTTTCTTT.

Many counts were recorded for this clonotype. Compared with germline, one end of the junction differs, possibly owing to a read error. The genes are TRBV20-1 and TRBJ2-6, with D unresolved. The V gene's germline CDR1 is DFQATT and CDR2 SNEGSKA (reference sequence). This CDR3 is built from 17 residues. The CDR3: CSAKGSKGRSAANVLTF. The CDR3 region has the DNA TGCAGTGCTAAGGGTTCCAAGGGAAGATCTGCGGCCAACGTCCTGACTTTC.

The chain recombines TRBV2 with TRBJ2-7, with 10 bases fitting TRBD2. The CDR3 covers 16 residues. V gave up 7 bases and J gave up 0 bases; unmatched junction bases: 9. Germline CDR1 SNHLY, CDR2 FYNNEI. CDR3 nucleotide sequence: TGTGCCAGCACCAGACTAGCGGGCCCGAGCTCCTACGAGCAGTACTTC. Residues: CASTRLAGPSSYEQYF.

This sequence joins TRBV7-6 and TRBJ1-1, with 10 bases fitting TRBD1. In germline, CDR1 is SGHVS, CDR2 FNYEAQ. The CDR3 contains 16 residues. V gave up 4 bases and J gave up 4 bases; unmatched junction bases: 9. The CDR3 spells CASSSGTGAGSTEAFF. In nucleotides, the CDR3 is TGTGCCAGCAGCTCCGGGACAGGGGCCGGGAGCACTGAAGCTTTCTTT.

The chain uses TRBV29-1 and TRBJ1-1, with 7 bases identical to TRBD1. CDR1 and CDR2 (germline): SQVTM, ANQGSEA. CDR3 length: 11 residues. Unmatched junction bases numbered 10, after V lost 7 bases and J lost 11 bases. For the CDR3, the DNA is TGCAGCGCCTGGACAGGAATTTGGGCTTTCTTT. Amino acid sequence: CSAWTGIWAFF. The full variable domain, completed using reference TRBV29-1 and TRBJ1-1, is SAVISQKPSRDICQRGTSLTIQCQVDSQVTMMFWYRQQPGQSLTLIATANQGSEATYESGFVIDKFPISRPNLTFSTLTVSNMSPEDSSIYLCSAWTGIWAFFGQGTRLTVV.

Of note for this clonotype: One end of the junction fails to match germline, which may point to a read error. The V gene is TRBV20-1, the J gene TRBJ2-5; 14 positions agree with TRBD2. Germline assignment: CDR1 DFQATT and CDR2 SNEGSKA (reference sequence). CDR3 size: 15 residues. The CDR3 spells CSASQGLAGAGTQCF. CDR3 sequence (DNA): TGCAGCGCTTCCCAGGGACTAGCGGGAGCCGGGACCCAGTGCTTC.

The genes are TRBV11-3 and TRBJ1-5, with a weak D call TRBD1 (6 bases). CDR3 length: 15 residues. V lost 5 bases to trimming and J lost 4 bases, with 15 bases between them. Germline-derived CDR1 and CDR2 are SGHNT and YENEEA. CDR3 loop: CASSVQGRGNQPQHF. The CDR3 nucleotides are TGTGCCAGCAGCGTACAGGGACGAGGAAATCAGCCCCAGCATTTT.

The chain is built from TRBV19 and TRBJ1-5; 7 bases agree with TRBD1. V was clipped by 8 bases and J by 3 bases; unmatched bases: 7. Germline V gives CDR1 LNHDA, CDR2 SQIVND (reference sequence). The CDR3 runs 14 residues. The CDR3 sequence is CASRQTGINQPQHF. The CDR3 DNA is TGTGCCAGTCGCCAGACAGGGATCAATCAGCCCCAGCATTTT.